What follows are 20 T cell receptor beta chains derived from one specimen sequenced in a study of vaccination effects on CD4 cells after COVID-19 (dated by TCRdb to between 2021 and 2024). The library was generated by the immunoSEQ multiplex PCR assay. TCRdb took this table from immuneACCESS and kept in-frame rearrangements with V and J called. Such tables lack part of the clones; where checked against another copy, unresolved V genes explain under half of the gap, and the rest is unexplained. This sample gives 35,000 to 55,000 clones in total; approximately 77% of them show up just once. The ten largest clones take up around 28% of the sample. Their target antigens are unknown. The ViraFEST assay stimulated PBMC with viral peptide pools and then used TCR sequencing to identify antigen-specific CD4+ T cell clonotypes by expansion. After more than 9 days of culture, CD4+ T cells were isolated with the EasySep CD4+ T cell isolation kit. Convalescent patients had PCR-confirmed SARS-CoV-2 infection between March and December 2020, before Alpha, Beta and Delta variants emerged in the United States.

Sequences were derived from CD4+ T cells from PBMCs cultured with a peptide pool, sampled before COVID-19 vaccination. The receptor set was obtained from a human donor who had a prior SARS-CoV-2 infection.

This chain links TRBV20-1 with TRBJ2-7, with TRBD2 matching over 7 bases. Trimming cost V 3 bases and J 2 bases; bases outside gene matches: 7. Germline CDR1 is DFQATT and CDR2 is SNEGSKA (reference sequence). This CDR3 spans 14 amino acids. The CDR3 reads CSASASGYTYEQYF. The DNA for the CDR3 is TGCAGTGCTAGTGCTAGCGGCTATACCTACGAGCAGTACTTC.

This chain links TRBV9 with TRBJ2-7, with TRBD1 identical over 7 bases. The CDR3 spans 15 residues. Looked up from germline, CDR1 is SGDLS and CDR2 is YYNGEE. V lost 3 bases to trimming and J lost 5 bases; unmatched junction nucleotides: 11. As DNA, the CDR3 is TGTGCCAGCAGCGGACTGACAGGGAGTTTCAACGAGCAGTACTTC. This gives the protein CASSGLTGSFNEQYF.

CDR3 nucleotide sequence: TGTGCCAGCAGCTTAGTGGGACCACACAATGAGCAGTTCTTC. Translating gives CASSLVGPHNEQFF. The chain is built from TRBV7-3 and TRBJ2-1; tentatively, D is TRBD1 or TRBD2 (5 bases each). Germline-derived CDR1 and CDR2 are SGHTA and FQGTGA. The V gene lost 2 bases and the J gene lost 5 bases, with 10 bases spanning the gap. The CDR3 is 14 amino acids.

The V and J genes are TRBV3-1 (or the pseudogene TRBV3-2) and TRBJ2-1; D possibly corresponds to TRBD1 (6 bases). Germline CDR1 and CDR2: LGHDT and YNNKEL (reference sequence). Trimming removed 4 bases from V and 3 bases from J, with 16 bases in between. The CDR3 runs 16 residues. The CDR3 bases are TGTGCCAGCAGCCCAAAGGCAGACAGGATCTACAATGAGCAGTTCTTC. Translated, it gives CASSPKADRIYNEQFF.

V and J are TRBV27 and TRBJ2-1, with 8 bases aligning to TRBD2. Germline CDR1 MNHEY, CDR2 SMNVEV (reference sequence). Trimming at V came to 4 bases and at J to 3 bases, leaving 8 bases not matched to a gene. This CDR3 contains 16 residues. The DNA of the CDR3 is TGTGCCAGCAGTTCGCTGTCTGCGGGGGGCTACAATGAGCAGTTCTTC. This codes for CASSSLSAGGYNEQFF.

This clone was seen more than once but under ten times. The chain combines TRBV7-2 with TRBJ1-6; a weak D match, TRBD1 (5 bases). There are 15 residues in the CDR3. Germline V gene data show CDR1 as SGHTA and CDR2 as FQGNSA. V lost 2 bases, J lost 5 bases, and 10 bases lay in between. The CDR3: CASSLLGGDNSPLHF. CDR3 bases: TGTGCCAGCAGCTTATTGGGAGGGGATAATTCACCCCTCCACTTT. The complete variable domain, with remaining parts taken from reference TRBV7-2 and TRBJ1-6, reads GAGVSQSPSNKVTEKGKDVELRCDPISGHTALYWYRQSLGQGLEFLIYFQGNSAPDKSGLPSDRFSAERTGGSVSTLTIQRTQQEDSAVYLCASSLLGGDNSPLHFGNGTRLTVT.

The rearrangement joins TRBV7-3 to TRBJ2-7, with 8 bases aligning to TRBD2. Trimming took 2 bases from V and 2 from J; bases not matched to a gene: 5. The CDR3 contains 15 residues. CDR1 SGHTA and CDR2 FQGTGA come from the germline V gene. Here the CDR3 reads CASSLEGSGAYEQYF. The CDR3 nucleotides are TGTGCCAGCAGCTTAGAGGGTAGCGGGGCCTACGAGCAGTACTTC.

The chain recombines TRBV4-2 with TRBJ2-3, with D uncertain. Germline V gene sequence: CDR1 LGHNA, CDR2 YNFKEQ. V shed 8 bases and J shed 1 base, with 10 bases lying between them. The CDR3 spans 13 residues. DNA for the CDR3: TGTGCCAGCGGTCTCGGCGGCACAGATACGCAGTATTTT. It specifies CASGLGGTDTQYF.

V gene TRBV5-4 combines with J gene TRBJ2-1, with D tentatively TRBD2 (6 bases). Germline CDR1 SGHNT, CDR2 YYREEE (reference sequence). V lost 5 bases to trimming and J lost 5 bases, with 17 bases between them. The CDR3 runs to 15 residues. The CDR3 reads CASSHGGFGDNEQFF. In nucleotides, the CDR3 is TGTGCCAGCAGTCACGGGGGATTTGGGGACAATGAGCAGTTCTTC.

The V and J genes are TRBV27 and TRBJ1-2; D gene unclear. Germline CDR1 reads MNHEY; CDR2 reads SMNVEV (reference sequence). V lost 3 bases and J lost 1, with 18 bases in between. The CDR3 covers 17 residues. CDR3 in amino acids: CASSLWPYGNLNYGYTF. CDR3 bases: TGTGCCAGCAGTTTGTGGCCCTACGGAAACCTTAACTATGGCTACACCTTC.

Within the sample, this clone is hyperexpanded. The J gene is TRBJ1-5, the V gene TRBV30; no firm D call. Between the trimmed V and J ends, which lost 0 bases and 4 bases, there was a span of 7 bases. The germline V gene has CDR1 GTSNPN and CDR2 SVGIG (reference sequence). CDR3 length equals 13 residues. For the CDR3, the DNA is TGTGCCTGGAGTGTAACGCAAAATCAGCCCCAGCATTTT. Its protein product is CAWSVTQNQPQHF.

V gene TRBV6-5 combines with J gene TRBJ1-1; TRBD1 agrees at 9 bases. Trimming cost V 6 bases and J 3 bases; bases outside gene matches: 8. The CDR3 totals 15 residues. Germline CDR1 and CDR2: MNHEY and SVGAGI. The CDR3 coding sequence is TGTGCCAGCAGCCGGGCGACAGGGGGACACACTGAAGCTTTCTTT. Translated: CASSRATGGHTEAFF.

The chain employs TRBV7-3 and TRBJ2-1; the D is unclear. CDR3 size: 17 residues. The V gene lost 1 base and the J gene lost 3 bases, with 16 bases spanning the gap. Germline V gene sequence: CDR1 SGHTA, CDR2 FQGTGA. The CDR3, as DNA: TGTGCCAGCAGCTTAAAGTCTTGGGTTGAGCGCTACAATGAGCAGTTCTTC. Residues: CASSLKSWVERYNEQFF.

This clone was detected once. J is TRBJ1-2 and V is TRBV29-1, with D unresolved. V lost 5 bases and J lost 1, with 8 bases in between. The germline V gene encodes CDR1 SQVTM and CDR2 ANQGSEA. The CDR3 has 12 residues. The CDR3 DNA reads TGCAGCGTTCGGAGAATTAACTATGGCTACACCTTC. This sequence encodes CSVRRINYGYTF.

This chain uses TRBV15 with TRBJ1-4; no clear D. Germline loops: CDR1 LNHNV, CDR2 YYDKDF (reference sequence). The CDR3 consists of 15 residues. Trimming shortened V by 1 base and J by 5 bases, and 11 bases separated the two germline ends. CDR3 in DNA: TGTGCCACCAGCAGAGGAGGCAGAGAGAATGAAAAACTGTTTTTT. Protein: CATSRGGRENEKLFF.

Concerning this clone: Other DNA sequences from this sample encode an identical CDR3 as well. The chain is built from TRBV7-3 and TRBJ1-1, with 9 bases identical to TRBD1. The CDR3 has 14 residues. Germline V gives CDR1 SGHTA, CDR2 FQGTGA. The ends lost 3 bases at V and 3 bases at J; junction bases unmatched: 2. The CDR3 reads CASSLTGGDTEAFF. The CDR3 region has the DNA TGTGCCAGCAGCTTGACAGGGGGGGACACTGAAGCTTTCTTT. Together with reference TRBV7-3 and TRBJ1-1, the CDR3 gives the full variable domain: GAGVSQTPSNKVTEKGKYVELRCDPISGHTALYWYRQSLGQGPEFLIYFQGTGAADDSGLPNDRFFAVRPEGSVSTLKIQRTERGDSAVYLCASSLTGGDTEAFFGQGTRLTVV.

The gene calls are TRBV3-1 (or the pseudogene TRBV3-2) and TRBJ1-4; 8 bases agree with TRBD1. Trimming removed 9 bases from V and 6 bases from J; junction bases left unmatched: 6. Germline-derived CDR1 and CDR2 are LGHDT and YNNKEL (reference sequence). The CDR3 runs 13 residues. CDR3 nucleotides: TGTGCCAGTTCAGGGGGCGTTGATGAAAAACTGTTTTTT. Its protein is CASSGGVDEKLFF.

The CDR3 DNA reads TGTGCCAGCAATGGAGTATTCACAGATACGCAGTATTTT. Protein product: CASNGVFTDTQYF. V is TRBV2 and J is TRBJ2-3; D remains unclear. The V end was cut by 7 bases, the J end by 2 bases, with 10 bases between. CDR3 length: 13 amino acids. CDR1 and CDR2 from the germline V gene are SNHLY and FYNNEI.

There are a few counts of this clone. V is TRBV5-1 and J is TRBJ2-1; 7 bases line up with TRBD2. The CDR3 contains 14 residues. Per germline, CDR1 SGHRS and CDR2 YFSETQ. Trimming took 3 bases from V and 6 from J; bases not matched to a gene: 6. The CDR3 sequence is CASSSNSGFNEQFF. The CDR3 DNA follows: TGCGCCAGCAGCTCTAATAGCGGGTTCAATGAGCAGTTCTTC.

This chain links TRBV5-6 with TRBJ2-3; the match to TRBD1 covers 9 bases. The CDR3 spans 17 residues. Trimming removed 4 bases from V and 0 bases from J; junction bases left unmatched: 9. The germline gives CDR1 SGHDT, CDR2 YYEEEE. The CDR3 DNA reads TGTGCCAGCAGCCCAGAAACCGGGACAGGGAGCACAGATACGCAGTATTTT. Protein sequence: CASSPETGTGSTDTQYF.